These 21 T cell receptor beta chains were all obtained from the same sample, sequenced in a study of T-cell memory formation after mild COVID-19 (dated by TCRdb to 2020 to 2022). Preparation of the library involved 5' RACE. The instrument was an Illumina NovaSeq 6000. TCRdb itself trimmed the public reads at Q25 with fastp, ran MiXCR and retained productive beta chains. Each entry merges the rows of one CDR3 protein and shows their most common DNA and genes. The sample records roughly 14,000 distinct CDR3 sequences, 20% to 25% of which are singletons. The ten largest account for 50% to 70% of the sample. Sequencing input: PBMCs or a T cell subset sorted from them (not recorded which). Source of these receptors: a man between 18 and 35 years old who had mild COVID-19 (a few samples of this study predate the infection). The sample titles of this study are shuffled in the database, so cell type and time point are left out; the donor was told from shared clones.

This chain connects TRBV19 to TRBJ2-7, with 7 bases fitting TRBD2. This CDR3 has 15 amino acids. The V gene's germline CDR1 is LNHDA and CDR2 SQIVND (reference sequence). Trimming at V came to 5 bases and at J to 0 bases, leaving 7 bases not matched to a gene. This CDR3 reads CASSLPASGSYEQYV. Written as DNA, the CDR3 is TGTGCCAGTAGTCTCCCCGCTAGCGGCTCCTACGAGCAGTACGTC.

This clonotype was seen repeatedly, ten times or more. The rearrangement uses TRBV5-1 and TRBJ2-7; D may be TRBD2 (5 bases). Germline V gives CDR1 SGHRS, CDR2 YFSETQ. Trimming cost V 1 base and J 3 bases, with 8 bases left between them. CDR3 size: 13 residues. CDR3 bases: TGCGCCAGCAGCTTGAAAACTAGCTACGAGCAGTACTTC. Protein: CASSLKTSYEQYF.

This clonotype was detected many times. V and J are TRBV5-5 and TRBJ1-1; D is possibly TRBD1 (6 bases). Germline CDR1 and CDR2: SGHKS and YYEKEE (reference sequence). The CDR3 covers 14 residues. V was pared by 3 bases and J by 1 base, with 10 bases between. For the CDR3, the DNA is TGTGCCAGCAGCTACCACAGGGAGAACACTGAAGCTTTCTTT. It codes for CASSYHRENTEAFF.

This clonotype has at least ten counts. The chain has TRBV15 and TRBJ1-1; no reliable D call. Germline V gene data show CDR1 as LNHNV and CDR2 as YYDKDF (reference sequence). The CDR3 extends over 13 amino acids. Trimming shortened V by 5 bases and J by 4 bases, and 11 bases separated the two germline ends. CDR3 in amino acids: CATSGRLSTEAFF. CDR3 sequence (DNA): TGTGCCACCAGCGGACGCCTTAGCACTGAAGCTTTCTTT.

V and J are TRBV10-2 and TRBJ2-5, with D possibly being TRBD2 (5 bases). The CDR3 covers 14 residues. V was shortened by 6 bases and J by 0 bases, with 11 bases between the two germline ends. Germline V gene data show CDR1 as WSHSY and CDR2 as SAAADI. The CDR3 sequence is CASRDFGYQETQYF. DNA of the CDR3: TGCGCCAGCAGGGACTTTGGGTACCAAGAGACCCAGTACTTC.

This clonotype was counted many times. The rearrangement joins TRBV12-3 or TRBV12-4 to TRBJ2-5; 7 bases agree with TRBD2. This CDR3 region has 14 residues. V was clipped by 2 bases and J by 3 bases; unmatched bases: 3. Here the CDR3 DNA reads TGTGCCAGCAGTTTAATGGCGGGGGAAGAGACCCAGTACTTC. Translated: CASSLMAGEETQYF.

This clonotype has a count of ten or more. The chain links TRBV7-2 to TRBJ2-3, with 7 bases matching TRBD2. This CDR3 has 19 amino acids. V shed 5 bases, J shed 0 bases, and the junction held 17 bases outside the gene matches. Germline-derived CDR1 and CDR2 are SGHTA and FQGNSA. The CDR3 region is CASSPLSGAFLGSTDTQYF. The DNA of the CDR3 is TGTGCCAGCAGCCCCTTAAGCGGGGCCTTTCTCGGGAGCACAGATACGCAGTATTTT. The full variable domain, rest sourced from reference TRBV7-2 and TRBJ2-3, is GAGVSQSPSNKVTEKGKDVELRCDPISGHTALYWYRQSLGQGLEFLIYFQGNSAPDKSGLPSDRFSAERTGGSVSTLTIQRTQQEDSAVYLCASSPLSGAFLGSTDTQYFGPGTRLTVL.

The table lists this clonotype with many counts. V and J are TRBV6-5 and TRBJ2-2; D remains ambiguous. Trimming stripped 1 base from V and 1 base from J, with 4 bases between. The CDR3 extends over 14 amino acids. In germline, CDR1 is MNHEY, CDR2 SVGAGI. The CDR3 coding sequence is TGTGCCAGCAGTTACTGGGGGAACACCGGGGAGCTGTTTTTT. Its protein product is CASSYWGNTGELFF.

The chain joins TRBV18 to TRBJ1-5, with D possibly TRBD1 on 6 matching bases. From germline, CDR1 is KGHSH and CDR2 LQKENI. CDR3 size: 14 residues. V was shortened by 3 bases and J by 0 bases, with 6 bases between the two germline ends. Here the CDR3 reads CASSPDSSNQPQHF. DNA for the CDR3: TGTGCCAGCTCACCGGACAGTAGCAATCAGCCCCAGCATTTT.

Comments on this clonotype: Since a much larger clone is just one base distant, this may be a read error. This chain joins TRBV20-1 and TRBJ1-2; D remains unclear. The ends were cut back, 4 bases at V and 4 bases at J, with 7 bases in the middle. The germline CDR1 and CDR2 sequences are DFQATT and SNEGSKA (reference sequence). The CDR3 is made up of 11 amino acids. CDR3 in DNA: TGCAGTGCTAATATTACCTATGGCTACACCTTC. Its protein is CSANITYGYTF.

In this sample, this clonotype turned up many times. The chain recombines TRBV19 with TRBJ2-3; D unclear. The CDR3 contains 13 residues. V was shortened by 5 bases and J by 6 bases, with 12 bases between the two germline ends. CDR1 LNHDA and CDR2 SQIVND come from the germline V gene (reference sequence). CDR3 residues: CASSAPGPDTQYF. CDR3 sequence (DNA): TGTGCCAGTAGTGCTCCCGGGCCCGATACGCAGTATTTT. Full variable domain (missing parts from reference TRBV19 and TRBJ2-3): DGGITQSPKYLFRKEGQNVTLSCEQNLNHDAMYWYRQDPGQGLRLIYYSQIVNDFQKGDIAEGYSVSREKKESFPLTVTSAQKNPTAFYLCASSAPGPDTQYFGPGTRLTVL.

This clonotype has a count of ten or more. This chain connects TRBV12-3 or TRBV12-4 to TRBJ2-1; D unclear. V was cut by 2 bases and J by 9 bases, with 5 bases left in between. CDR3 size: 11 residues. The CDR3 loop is CASSLRGEQFF. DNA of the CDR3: TGTGCCAGCAGTTTAAGAGGTGAGCAGTTCTTC.

The CDR3: CATSDLVAAPSQFF. In DNA form, the CDR3 reads TGTGCCACCAGTGATTTAGTAGCGGCCCCGTCGCAGTTCTTC. The chain recombines TRBV24-1 with TRBJ2-1, with a tentative D call TRBD2 (6 bases). The germline V gene has CDR1 KGHDR and CDR2 SFDVKD. There are 14 residues in the CDR3. Trimming removed 1 base at V and 12 bases at J, with 15 bases between.

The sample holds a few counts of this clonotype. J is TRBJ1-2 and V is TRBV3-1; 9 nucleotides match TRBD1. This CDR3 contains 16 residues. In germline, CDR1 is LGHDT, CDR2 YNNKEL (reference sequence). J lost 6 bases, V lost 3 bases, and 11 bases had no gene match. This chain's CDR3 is CASSHYPGTGSDGYTF. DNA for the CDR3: TGTGCCAGCAGCCACTACCCCGGGACAGGGAGCGATGGCTACACCTTC.

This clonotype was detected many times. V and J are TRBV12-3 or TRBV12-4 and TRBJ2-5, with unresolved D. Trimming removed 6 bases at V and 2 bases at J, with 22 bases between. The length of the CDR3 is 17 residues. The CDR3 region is CASSATGPRPKQETQYF. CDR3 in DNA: TGTGCCAGCAGCGCCACGGGCCCCCGCCCTAAACAAGAGACCCAGTACTTC.

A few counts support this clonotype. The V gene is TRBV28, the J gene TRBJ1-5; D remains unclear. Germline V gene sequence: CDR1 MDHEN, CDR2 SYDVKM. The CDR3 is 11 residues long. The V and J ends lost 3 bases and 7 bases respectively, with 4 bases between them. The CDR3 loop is CASSFPQPQHF. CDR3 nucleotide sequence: TGTGCCAGCAGTTTCCCCCAGCCCCAGCATTTT.

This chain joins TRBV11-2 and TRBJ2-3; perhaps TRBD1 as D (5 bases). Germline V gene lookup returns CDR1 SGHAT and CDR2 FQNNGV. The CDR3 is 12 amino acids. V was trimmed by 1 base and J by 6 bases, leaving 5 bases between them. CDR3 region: CASSLGGDTQYF. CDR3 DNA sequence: TGTGCCAGCAGCTTAGGGGGCGATACGCAGTATTTT.

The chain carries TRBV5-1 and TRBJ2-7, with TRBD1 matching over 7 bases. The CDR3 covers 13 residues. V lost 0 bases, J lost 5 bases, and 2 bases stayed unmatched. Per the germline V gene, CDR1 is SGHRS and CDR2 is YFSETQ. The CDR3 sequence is CASSLGGGHEQYF. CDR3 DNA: TGCGCCAGCAGCTTGGGAGGGGGCCACGAGCAGTACTTC. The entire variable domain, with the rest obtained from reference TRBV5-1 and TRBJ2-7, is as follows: KAGVTQTPRYLIKTRGQQVTLSCSPISGHRSVSWYQQTPGQGLQFLFEYFSETQRNKGNFPGRFSGRQFSNSRSEMNVSTLELGDSALYLCASSLGGGHEQYFGPGTRLTVT.

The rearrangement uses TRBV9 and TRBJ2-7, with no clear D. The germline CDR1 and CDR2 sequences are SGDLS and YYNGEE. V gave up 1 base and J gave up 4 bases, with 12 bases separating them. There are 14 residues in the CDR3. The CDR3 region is CASSVTPTSYEQYF. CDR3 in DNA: TGTGCCAGCAGCGTAACCCCCACTTCGTACGAGCAGTACTTC.

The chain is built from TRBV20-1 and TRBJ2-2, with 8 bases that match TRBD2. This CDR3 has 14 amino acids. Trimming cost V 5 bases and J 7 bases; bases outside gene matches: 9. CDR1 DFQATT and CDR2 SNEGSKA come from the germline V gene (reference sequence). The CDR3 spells CSASHAGGNGELFF. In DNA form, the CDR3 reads TGCAGTGCTTCCCATGCGGGGGGAAACGGGGAGCTGTTTTTT.

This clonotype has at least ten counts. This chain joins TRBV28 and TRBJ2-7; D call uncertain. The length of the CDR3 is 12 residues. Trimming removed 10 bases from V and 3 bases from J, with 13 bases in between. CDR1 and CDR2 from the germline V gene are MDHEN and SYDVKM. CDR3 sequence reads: CATSGQLYEQYV. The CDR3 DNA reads TGTGCCACCTCTGGGCAGCTCTACGAGCAGTACGTC.